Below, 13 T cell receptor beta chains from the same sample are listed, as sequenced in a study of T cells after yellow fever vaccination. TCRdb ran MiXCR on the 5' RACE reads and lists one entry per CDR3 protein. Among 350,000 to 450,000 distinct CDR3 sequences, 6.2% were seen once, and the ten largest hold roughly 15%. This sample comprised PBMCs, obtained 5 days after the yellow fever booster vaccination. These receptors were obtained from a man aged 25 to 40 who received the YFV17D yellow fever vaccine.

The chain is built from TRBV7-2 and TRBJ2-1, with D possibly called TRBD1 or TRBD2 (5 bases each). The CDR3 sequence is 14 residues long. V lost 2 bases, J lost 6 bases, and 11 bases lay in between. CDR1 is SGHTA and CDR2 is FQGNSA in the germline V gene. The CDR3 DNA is TGTGCCAGCAGCTTACGGGGCGCGGGCAATGAGCAGTTCTTC. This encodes CASSLRGAGNEQFF. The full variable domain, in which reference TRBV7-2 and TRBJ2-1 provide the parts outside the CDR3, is GAGVSQSPSNKVTEKGKDVELRCDPISGHTALYWYRQSLGQGLEFLIYFQGNSAPDKSGLPSDRFSAERTGGSVSTLTIQRTQQEDSAVYLCASSLRGAGNEQFFGPGTRLTVL.

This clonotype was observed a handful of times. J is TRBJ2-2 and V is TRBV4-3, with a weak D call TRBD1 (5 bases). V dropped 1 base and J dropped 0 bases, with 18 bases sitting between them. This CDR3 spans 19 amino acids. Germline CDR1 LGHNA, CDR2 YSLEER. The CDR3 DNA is TGCGCCAGCAGCCAAGGAAGAGTGGGGCGTATCACGAACACCGGGGAGCTGTTTTTT. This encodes CASSQGRVGRITNTGELFF.

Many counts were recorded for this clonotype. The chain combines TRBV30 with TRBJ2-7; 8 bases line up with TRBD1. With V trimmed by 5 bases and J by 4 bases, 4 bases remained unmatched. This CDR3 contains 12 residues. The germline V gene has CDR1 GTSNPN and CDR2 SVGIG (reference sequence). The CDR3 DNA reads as TGTGCCTGGGGACGACAGGGGTACGAGCAGTACTTC. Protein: CAWGRQGYEQYF. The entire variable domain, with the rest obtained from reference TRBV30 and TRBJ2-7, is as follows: SQTIHQWPATLVQPVGSPLSLECTVEGTSNPNLYWYRQAAGRGLQLLFYSVGIGQISSEVPQNLSASRPQDRQFILSSKKLLLSDSGFYLCAWGRQGYEQYFGPGTRLTVT.

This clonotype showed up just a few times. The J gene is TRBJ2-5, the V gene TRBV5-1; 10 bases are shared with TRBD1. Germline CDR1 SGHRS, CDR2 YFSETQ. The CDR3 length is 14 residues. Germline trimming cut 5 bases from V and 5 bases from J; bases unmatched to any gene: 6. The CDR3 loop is CASRPGTGEETQYF. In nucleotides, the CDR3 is TGCGCCAGCAGGCCCGGGACAGGGGAGGAGACCCAGTACTTC.

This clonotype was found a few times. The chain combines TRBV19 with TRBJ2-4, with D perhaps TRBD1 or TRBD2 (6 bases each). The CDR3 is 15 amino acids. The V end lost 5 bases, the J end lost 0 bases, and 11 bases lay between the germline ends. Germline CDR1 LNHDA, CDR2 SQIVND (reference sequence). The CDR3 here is CASSPRGLAKNIQYF. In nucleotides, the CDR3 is TGTGCCAGTAGTCCCCGGGGGCTAGCCAAAAACATTCAGTACTTC. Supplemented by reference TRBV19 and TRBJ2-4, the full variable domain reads DGGITQSPKYLFRKEGQNVTLSCEQNLNHDAMYWYRQDPGQGLRLIYYSQIVNDFQKGDIAEGYSVSREKKESFPLTVTSAQKNPTAFYLCASSPRGLAKNIQYFGAGTRLSVL.

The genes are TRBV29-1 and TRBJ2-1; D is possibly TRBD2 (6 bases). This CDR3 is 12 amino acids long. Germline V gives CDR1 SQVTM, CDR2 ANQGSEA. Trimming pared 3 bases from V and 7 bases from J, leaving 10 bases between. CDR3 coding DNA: TGCAGCGTTGATTTCGGAGGGAATGAGCAGTTCTTC. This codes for CSVDFGGNEQFF.

The CDR3 DNA follows: TGTGCCAGCAGCTTAGCGGTCGCTTCCTACGAGCAGTACTTC. Translated, it gives CASSLAVASYEQYF. This chain joins TRBV7-2 and TRBJ2-7, with D unresolved. V was clipped by 0 bases and J by 1 base, with 7 bases between them. The CDR3 is made up of 14 amino acids. In germline, CDR1 is SGHTA, CDR2 FQGNSA.

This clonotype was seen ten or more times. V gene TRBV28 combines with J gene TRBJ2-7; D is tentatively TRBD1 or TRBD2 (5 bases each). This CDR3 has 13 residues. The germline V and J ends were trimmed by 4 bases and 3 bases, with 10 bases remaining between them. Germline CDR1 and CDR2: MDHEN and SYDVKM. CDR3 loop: CASSYSGHYEQYF. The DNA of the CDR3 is TGTGCCAGCAGTTACAGCGGACACTACGAGCAGTACTTC.

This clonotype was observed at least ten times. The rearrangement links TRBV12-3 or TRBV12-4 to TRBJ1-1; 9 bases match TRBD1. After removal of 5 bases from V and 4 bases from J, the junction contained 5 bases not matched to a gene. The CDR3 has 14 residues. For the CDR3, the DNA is TGTGCCAGCAGTACCTCGACAGGGGGCACTGAAGCTTTCTTT. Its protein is CASSTSTGGTEAFF.

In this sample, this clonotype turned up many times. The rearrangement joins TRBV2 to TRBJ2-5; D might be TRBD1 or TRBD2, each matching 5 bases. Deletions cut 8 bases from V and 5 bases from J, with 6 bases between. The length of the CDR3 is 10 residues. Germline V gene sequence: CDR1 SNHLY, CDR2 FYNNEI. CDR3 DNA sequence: TGTGCCAGCGGGGGTGAGACCCAGTACTTC. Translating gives CASGGETQYF.

The CDR3 is CASSVDGAANTGELFF. The CDR3 DNA reads as TGTGCCAGCAGCGTAGATGGGGCGGCGAACACCGGGGAGCTGTTTTTT. The gene calls are TRBV9 and TRBJ2-2; D may be TRBD1 (5 bases). In germline, CDR1 is SGDLS, CDR2 YYNGEE. The CDR3 has 16 amino acids. The V end was cut by 0 bases, the J end by 0 bases, with 9 bases between.

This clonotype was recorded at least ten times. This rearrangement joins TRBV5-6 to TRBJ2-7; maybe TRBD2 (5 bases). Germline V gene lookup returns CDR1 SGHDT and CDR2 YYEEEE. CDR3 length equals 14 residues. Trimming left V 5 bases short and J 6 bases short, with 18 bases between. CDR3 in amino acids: CASSTTLSRAEQYF. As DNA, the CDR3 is TGTGCCAGCAGTACTACGTTATCGAGGGCCGAGCAGTACTTC.

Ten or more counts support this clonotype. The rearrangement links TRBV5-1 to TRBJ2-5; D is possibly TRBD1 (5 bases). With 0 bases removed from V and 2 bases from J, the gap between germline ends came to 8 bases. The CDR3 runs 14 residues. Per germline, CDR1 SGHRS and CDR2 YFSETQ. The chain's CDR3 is CASSLGTRQETQYF. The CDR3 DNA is TGCGCCAGCAGCTTGGGGACAAGACAAGAGACCCAGTACTTC.